This is a list of T cell receptor beta chains from one sample in a study of blood T cell repertoires in COVID-19. Using immunoSEQ multiplex PCR, the repertoire was profiled, and TCRdb retains in-frame clones only, with some absent. Found here are 90,000 to 100,000 clones, 70% to 80% of them singletons; the top ten hold 24%. Input material: peripheral blood. Receptors were obtained from a man aged 65 to 85 with acute or convalescent COVID-19. CDR3s include the opening cysteine and the closing phenylalanine or tryptophan. D genes are given only for firm matches. A clone size is listed for some rows: how often the clone was seen (once, few, many), or a class if it is expanded.

>TRBJ1-1|TRBV6-6|TRBD1|.
CASTTQGQGTEAFF
TGTGCCAGCACCACCCAGGGACAGGGGACTGAAGCTTTCTTT
>TRBJ1-2|TRBV11-2|TRBD1|few
CASSLEPGGNYGYTF
TGTGCCAGCAGCTTAGAGCCAGGGGGTAACTATGGCTACACCTTC
>TRBJ2-5|TRBV28|.|.
CASSSSQGYETQYF
TGTGCCAGCAGTTCTAGTCAGGGGTACGAGACCCAGTACTTC
>TRBJ1-2|TRBV19|TRBD1|few
CASRTGVYGYTF
TGTGCCAGTAGGACAGGGGTCTATGGCTACACCTTC
>TRBJ1-5|TRBV6-6|.|few
CASRIDRNQPQHF
TGTGCCAGCAGAATCGACAGGAATCAGCCCCAGCATTTT
>TRBJ2-7|TRBV3-1/TRBV3-2|.|.
CASSQLDGDEQYF
TGTGCCAGCAGCCAATTAGACGGGGACGAGCAGTACTTC
>TRBJ2-7|TRBV24-1|TRBD1|.
CATGETGGSEQYF
TGTGCCACCGGAGAGACAGGGGGCAGCGAGCAGTACTTC
>TRBJ2-5|TRBV6-6|TRBD2|.
CASALGGRGETQYF
TGTGCCAGCGCCCTAGGCGGGAGGGGGGAGACCCAGTACTTC
>TRBJ2-1|TRBV6-2/TRBV6-3|TRBD2|.
CASSWVPGTSHTYNEQFF
TGTGCCAGCAGTTGGGTCCCCGGGACTAGCCATACTTACAATGAGCAGTTCTTC
>TRBJ2-7|TRBV12-3/TRBV12-4|TRBD2|.
CASRLAGAGEQYF
TGTGCCAGCAGACTAGCGGGAGCTGGCGAGCAGTACTTC
>TRBJ2-7|TRBV6-5|.|.
CASTRTEVLTYEQYF
TGTGCCAGCACCAGGACAGAAGTTCTGACCTACGAGCAGTACTTC
>TRBJ2-1|TRBV12-3/TRBV12-4|.|.
CATQTRRVEQFF
TGTGCCACCCAGACTAGAAGGGTTGAGCAGTTCTTC
>TRBJ2-7|TRBV5-1|TRBD2|.
CASSLGLASTYEQYF
TGCGCCAGCAGCCTAGGACTAGCGTCGACCTACGAGCAGTACTTC
>TRBJ1-2|TRBV6-2/TRBV6-3|.|once
CASSLEVRYGYTF
TGTGCCAGCAGCCTGGAAGTGAGGTATGGCTACACCTTC
>TRBJ2-1|TRBV6-5|.|.
CASMEGGSYNEQFF
TGTGCCAGCATGGAGGGTGGCTCCTACAATGAGCAGTTCTTC
>TRBJ2-4|TRBV11-2|.|.
CASSLRGPAKNIQYF
TGTGCCAGCAGCTTACGAGGGCCAGCCAAAAACATTCAGTACTTC
>TRBJ1-2|TRBV3-1/TRBV3-2|.|.
CASSPSVGRWVGYTF
TGTGCCAGCAGCCCTAGTGTCGGGAGATGGGTCGGCTACACCTTC